A single sample gave rise to the 25 T cell receptor beta chains below, sequenced in a study of blood T cell repertoires in COVID-19. Assay: immunoSEQ multiplex PCR; the TCRdb copy retains only in-frame clones and omits some. This table holds some 380,000 clones, 90% found once. Sequencing was performed on peripheral blood. The receptors were sampled from a man aged 18 to 30 with active or convalescent COVID-19.

Concerning this clone itself: An end of the junction does not agree with germline; a read error may underlie this. The rearrangement links TRBV4-2 to TRBJ2-6; tentative D call: TRBD1 (5 bases). The CDR3 is made up of 16 amino acids. Germline V gene sequence: CDR1 LGHNA, CDR2 YNFKEQ. The CDR3: CASSRPGGSGANVLTF. In nucleotides, the CDR3 is TGTGCCAGCAGCCGACCGGGCGGTTCTGGGGCCAACGTGCTGACTTTC.

V is TRBV10-1 and J is TRBJ1-6; 8 nucleotides agree with TRBD1. The V segment lost 5 bases and the J segment 7 bases; nucleotides outside the gene matches: 16. Germline-derived CDR1 and CDR2 are WNHNN and SYGVQD (reference sequence). The CDR3 runs to 18 residues. The CDR3 here is CASSHRVRLGQANSPLHF. The CDR3 DNA follows: TGCGCCAGCAGTCACAGGGTTCGTTTGGGACAGGCCAATTCACCCCTCCACTTT.

The chain recombines TRBV7-3 with TRBJ2-1, with D maybe TRBD1 (5 bases). V dropped 5 bases and J dropped 9 bases, with 20 bases sitting between them. From germline, CDR1 is SGHTA and CDR2 FQGTGA. The CDR3 covers 15 residues. This CDR3 reads CASSQDRGNWGEQFF. CDR3 in DNA: TGTGCCAGCAGCCAAGACAGAGGCAACTGGGGTGAGCAGTTCTTC.

V and J are TRBV11-3 and TRBJ2-3, with D perhaps TRBD2 (6 bases). The CDR3 sequence is 17 residues long. Trimming cost V 5 bases and J 3 bases, with 21 bases left between them. CDR1 and CDR2 (germline): SGHNT, YENEEA. The CDR3 reads CASSPTPGGSGTDTQYF. The CDR3 coding sequence is TGTGCCAGCAGCCCCACCCCTGGGGGGTCGGGTACAGATACGCAGTATTTT.

This chain links TRBV28 with TRBJ1-5, with D tentatively TRBD1 (5 bases). Germline V gene lookup returns CDR1 MDHEN and CDR2 SYDVKM. The CDR3 is 13 amino acids. Trimming removed 6 bases at V and 11 bases at J, with 17 bases between. The CDR3 nucleotides are TGTGCCAGCAGCACTGACAGCGGGAAAGCCCAGCATTTT. Protein sequence: CASSTDSGKAQHF. Together with reference TRBV28 and TRBJ1-5, the CDR3 gives the full variable domain: DVKVTQSSRYLVKRTGEKVFLECVQDMDHENMFWYRQDPGLGLRLIYFSYDVKMKEKGDIPEGYSVSREKKERFSLILESASTNQTSMYLCASSTDSGKAQHFGDGTRLSIL.

The chain combines TRBV7-6 with TRBJ1-1, with D possibly TRBD1 on 6 matching bases. Germline V CDR1 and CDR2: SGHVS, FNYEAQ. V was cut by 6 bases and J by 4 bases, with 12 bases left in between. The CDR3 totals 13 residues. CDR3 DNA sequence: TGTGCCAGCAGGGCAGGGGTGGGCACTGAAGCTTTCTTT. As protein: CASRAGVGTEAFF. The variable domain in full, with the rest retrieved from reference TRBV7-6 and TRBJ1-1, is GAGVSQSPRYKVTKRGQDVALRCDPISGHVSLYWYRQALGQGPEFLTYFNYEAQQDKSGLPNDRFSAERPEGSISTLTIQRTEQRDSAMYRCASRAGVGTEAFFGQGTRLTVV.

The V gene is TRBV19, the J gene TRBJ2-1; 8 bases fit TRBD2. With 5 bases clipped from V and 5 bases from J, the junction kept 5 bases outside the gene matches. The CDR3 has 14 residues. Per germline, CDR1 LNHDA and CDR2 SQIVND (reference sequence). In DNA form, the CDR3 reads TGTGCCAGTAGTCCAAGCGGGAGTCACAATGAGCAGTTCTTC. This sequence encodes CASSPSGSHNEQFF.

V and J are TRBV4-2 and TRBJ2-3; no clear D gene. The CDR3 totals 16 residues. CDR1 is LGHNA and CDR2 is YNFKEQ in the germline V gene. Deletions cut 0 bases from V and 0 bases from J, with 10 bases between. This chain's CDR3 is CASSQEYAASTDTQYF. CDR3 in DNA: TGTGCCAGCAGCCAAGAATACGCGGCTAGCACAGATACGCAGTATTTT.

J is TRBJ2-7 and V is TRBV7-2, with 13 bases that match TRBD2. CDR1 SGHTA and CDR2 FQGNSA come from the germline V gene. The CDR3 has 16 residues. Losses at the gene ends were 4 bases for V and 4 bases for J; bases not matched to a gene: 7. The CDR3 coding sequence is TGTGCCAGCAGCTCCGGGGGGGGACTAGCGGGATACGAGCAGTACTTC. Protein product: CASSSGGGLAGYEQYF.

On this clone itself: Germline is not matched at one junction end, which may reflect a read error. V is TRBV7-9 and J is TRBJ2-6; 8 bases align to TRBD1. Germline CDR1 is SEHNR and CDR2 is FQNEAQ (reference sequence). The CDR3 is 15 amino acids. For the CDR3, the DNA is TGTGCCAGCACCAACAGGGGGTCTGGGGCCAACGTGCTGACTTTC. Amino acid sequence: CASTNRGSGANVLTF. The full variable domain, its missing parts supplied by reference TRBV7-9 and TRBJ2-6, is DTGVSQNPRHKITKRGQNVTFRCDPISEHNRLYWYRQTLGQGPEFLTYFQNEAQLEKSRLLSDRFSAERPKGSFSTLEIQRTEQGDSAMYLCASTNRGSGANVLTFGAGSRLTVL.

The V gene is TRBV5-4, the J gene TRBJ2-7; 8 bases agree with TRBD1. The V segment lost 7 bases and the J segment 0 bases; nucleotides outside the gene matches: 6. The V gene's germline CDR1 is SGHNT and CDR2 YYREEE (reference sequence). The CDR3 is made up of 14 amino acids. The CDR3 region has the DNA TGTGCCAGCGGACAGGGTCCTAGCTCCTACGAGCAGTACTTC. Translation: CASGQGPSSYEQYF.

This clone was counted a single time. V and J are TRBV7-6 and TRBJ2-3; 8 bases fit TRBD2. CDR1 SGHVS and CDR2 FNYEAQ come from the germline V gene. Losses at the gene ends were 4 bases for V and 4 bases for J; bases not matched to a gene: 16. This CDR3 is 18 amino acids long. The CDR3 reads CASSSTPPREVAADTQYF. The CDR3 bases are TGTGCCAGCAGCTCAACCCCCCCGCGGGAGGTGGCGGCAGATACGCAGTATTTT.

The V call is TRBV9, the J call TRBJ2-7; 7 bases fit TRBD2. This CDR3 spans 13 amino acids. CDR1 is SGDLS, CDR2 YYNGEE, per germline. Unmatched junction bases numbered 6, after V lost 7 bases and J lost 2 bases. Here the CDR3 reads CASGAGGAYEQYF. The CDR3 region has the DNA TGTGCCAGCGGGGCTGGGGGGGCCTACGAGCAGTACTTC.

The chain couples TRBV2 to TRBJ1-6; the D gene is possibly TRBD1 (6 bases). The V end lost 6 bases, the J end lost 11 bases, and 8 bases lay between the germline ends. Germline CDR1 SNHLY, CDR2 FYNNEI. CDR3 length: 11 amino acids. The CDR3 region is CASSRGTPLHF. As DNA, the CDR3 is TGTGCCAGCAGCAGGGGAACACCCCTCCACTTT.

The rearrangement uses TRBV11-3 and TRBJ2-7, with D perhaps TRBD2 (5 bases). CDR1 is SGHNT, CDR2 YENEEA, per germline. V dropped 0 bases and J dropped 7 bases, with 7 bases sitting between them. This CDR3 has 12 residues. This chain's CDR3 is CASSLDRGEQYF. The CDR3 region has the DNA TGTGCCAGCAGCTTAGATCGAGGGGAGCAGTACTTC.

The V and J genes are TRBV2 and TRBJ2-7; 9 bases agree with TRBD1. This CDR3 spans 15 amino acids. J lost 2 bases, V lost 5 bases, and 7 bases had no gene match. The germline gives CDR1 SNHLY, CDR2 FYNNEI. Here the CDR3 DNA reads TGTGCCAGCAGTATCCAGGACAGGGGTGCCTACGAGCAGTACTTC. The encoded protein is CASSIQDRGAYEQYF.

The V and J genes are TRBV6-5 and TRBJ1-6; D may be TRBD1 (5 bases). With 0 bases removed from V and 5 bases from J, the gap between germline ends came to 11 bases. This CDR3 contains 16 residues. Germline V gene sequence: CDR1 MNHEY, CDR2 SVGAGI. The CDR3 is CASSYSNRNNNSPLHF. The CDR3 nucleotides are TGTGCCAGCAGTTACTCGAACAGGAACAATAATTCACCCCTCCACTTT.

The rearrangement links TRBV5-1 to TRBJ2-7; 8 bases agree with TRBD1. There are 14 residues in the CDR3. The V gene's germline CDR1 is SGHRS and CDR2 YFSETQ. Germline trimming cut 7 bases from V and 0 bases from J; bases unmatched to any gene: 6. The CDR3 sequence: CASGHRGTSYEQYF. In DNA form, the CDR3 reads TGCGCCAGCGGTCACAGGGGGACCTCCTACGAGCAGTACTTC.

The rearrangement joins TRBV28 to TRBJ2-3; 8 bases are a match to TRBD2. CDR1 is MDHEN, CDR2 SYDVKM, per germline. The length of the CDR3 is 16 residues. The trim removed 4 bases at V and 3 bases at J, leaving 9 bases unmatched. Written as DNA, the CDR3 is TGTGCCAGCAGTTCAAGCGGGAGCGGGGTAACAGATACGCAGTATTTT. This gives the protein CASSSSGSGVTDTQYF.

The chain is built from TRBV6-6 and TRBJ2-3; 9 nucleotides align to TRBD2. The CDR3 contains 16 residues. V gave up 2 bases and J gave up 1 base; unmatched junction bases: 4. Germline V gene data show CDR1 as MNHNY and CDR2 as SVGAGI (reference sequence). CDR3 amino acids: CASSYGLAGRTDTQYF. The CDR3 DNA is TGTGCCAGCAGTTACGGCCTAGCGGGGCGCACAGATACGCAGTATTTT.

The chain is built from TRBV5-6 and TRBJ1-1, with 7 bases aligning to TRBD1. V was pared by 1 base and J by 10 bases, with 13 bases of the junction left unmatched. This CDR3 is built from 15 residues. Germline CDR1 reads SGHDT; CDR2 reads YYEEEE. In DNA form, the CDR3 reads TGTGCCAGCAGCTTGCTTTTGGAGGGGGCAAGGGCAGCTTTCTTT. Protein sequence: CASSLLLEGARAAFF.

This clone was observed a single time. V usage is TRBV27 and J usage is TRBJ1-3; 7 bases fit TRBD1. V shed 6 bases and J 0 bases; nucleotides not matched to a gene: 5. Germline loops: CDR1 MNHEY, CDR2 SMNVEV (reference sequence). The CDR3 length is 15 residues. CDR3 region: CASSLTGPSGNTIYF. CDR3 in DNA: TGTGCCAGCAGCCTGACAGGGCCCTCTGGAAACACCATATATTTT.

This chain joins TRBV7-9 and TRBJ1-2; 9 bases match TRBD1. Unmatched junction bases numbered 7, after V lost 1 base and J lost 4 bases. Germline CDR1 and CDR2: SEHNR and FQNEAQ (reference sequence). CDR3 length: 16 residues. The CDR3 bases are TGTGCCAGCAGCTTAGATCGTACAGGGGGCGGCTATGGCTACACCTTC. Its protein is CASSLDRTGGGYGYTF.

V gene TRBV19 combines with J gene TRBJ2-7, with D possibly TRBD1 on 6 matching bases. Trimming stripped 10 bases from V and 6 bases from J, with 19 bases between. The CDR3 runs 13 residues. Germline V gene sequence: CDR1 LNHDA, CDR2 SQIVND (reference sequence). This CDR3 is CAIPGQGIPEQYF. CDR3 bases: TGTGCCATACCGGGACAAGGGATCCCCGAGCAGTACTTC.

The chain's CDR3 is CATRLAGGYNEQFF. The CDR3 region has the DNA TGTGCCACCAGACTAGCGGGGGGCTACAATGAGCAGTTCTTC. The gene calls are TRBV2 and TRBJ2-1, with 13 bases that match TRBD2. This CDR3 region has 14 residues. The trim removed 10 bases at V and 3 bases at J, leaving 3 bases unmatched. Germline CDR1 and CDR2: SNHLY and FYNNEI.